This T cell receptor beta chain was documented in a study of glioma-infiltrating T cells. Amplification of TCR alpha and beta CDR3 regions from RNA used iRepertoire nested multiplex PCR. Using its own MiXCR run on the multiplex PCR reads, TCRdb lists one record per CDR3 protein. The sample has roughly 200,000 distinct CDR3 sequences, approximately 40% seen once. This clonotype was sampled from a human donor with low-grade glioma or glioblastoma, undergoing nonglioma brain surgery, or in good health (not recorded which). The sample comprised glioma tissue, nonneoplastic brain tissue, or PBMCs (not recorded which).

CDR3: CASSQPGRSTDTQYF. The CDR3 DNA follows: TGTGCCAGCAGCCAACCAGGGAGAAGCACAGATACGCAGTATTTT. The V call is TRBV3-1, the J call TRBJ2-3; either TRBD1 or TRBD2 may fit D (5 bases each). CDR1 and CDR2 from the germline V gene are LGHDT and YNNKEL (reference sequence). The CDR3 contains 15 residues. V was clipped by 2 bases and J by 0 bases, with 9 bases between them.